This T cell receptor (beta chain) was documented in a study of T cell responses to AZD1222 COVID-19 vaccine (dated by TCRdb to the early 2020s). Background on the whole study: AZD1222 recipients with second doses at about 4 weeks or about 12 weeks were pooled, because spike-specific TCR depth and breadth did not differ between schedules. A total of 230 to 250 trial participants underwent TCR sequencing, of whom around 210 had received two doses of AZD1222 and around 26 had received two doses of the MenACWY control vaccine. Enrollment into the trials was organized by age into subgroups of 18-55, 56-69 and 70-plus years, and those subgroups contained approximately 150, 30 and 60 TCR-sequenced participants, respectively.

Study-wide findings and limitations: Reportedly, close to half of the unique spike-specific TCRs recognized epitopes lying outside the regions that are mutated in the B.1.351 and B.1.1.7 variants. Conclusions about previously exposed vaccinees are limited because only five to seven AZD1222 recipients were SARS-CoV-2 seropositive at baseline. In the small 56-69-year group, the increase in depth fell short of significance, most likely because of low power. Vaccine-associated CD4 TCRs spanned the whole spike protein, with dominant responses in regions 160-218 and 743-854. Because no day 14 peak-response samples were available, repertoires were characterized only after the peak T cell response. After two AZD1222 doses, spike-specific TCR breadth and depth were significantly higher than at day 0 and than in MenACWY recipients. Participants were mostly white British, with more females than males. The authors suggested clonal diversity may have been underestimated.

Of note for this clone: Its binding antigen is unknown. One base away there is no much larger clone; base qualities are not given.

The CDR3 regions of human TCRbeta chains were analyzed by immunosequencing. For the original study's pipeline: Repertoire TCRs were matched against a reference library of SARS-CoV-2-specific TCRs generated with the MIRA antigen-specificity platform. Breadth was defined as the fraction of unique TCRs that were SARS-CoV-2-associated, and depth was defined as the fraction of total T cells that were SARS-CoV-2-associated. Using the MIRA data, every spike-specific TCR was mapped to the spike region that the TCR reacted to and assigned to either a CD4 or a CD8 class. Log10-transformed breadth and depth values were compared by one-way ANOVA with Sidak's multiple comparisons tests. The source is immuneACCESS, and TCRdb retained only in-frame sequences with V and J called. Part of the clones is not carried over; for the studies checked, unresolved V genes explain less than half of this, and the remainder is unexplained. V, J and clone size were drawn from that table, and D and trimming were deduced from the DNA. The sample data list 95,000 to 100,000 clones, and roughly 84% of these were observed just once. The ten largest clones add up to approximately 16% of the sample.

Per the publication, the time point label means: baseline before first vaccination. Vaccinee samples came from UK trials COV001 and COV002, including a single-blind randomized controlled phase 2/3 trial of AZD1222 (ChAdOx1 nCoV-19) in healthy adults. For TCRbeta chain sequencing, PBMC samples from trial participants were taken at day 0 and at day 28 after the second dose. The source material was peripheral blood, sampled on day 0 of AZD1222 vaccination. The source is an adult in good health.

Here the CDR3 is given as CASSSDGYTF. The DNA sequence follows: TGTGCCAGCAGTTCCGACGGCTACACCTTC. The V gene is TRBV27 and the J gene is TRBJ1-2, with the D gene too uncertain to name. V is reduced by 4 bases and J by 8 bases, leaving a spacing of 5 bases between them. Taken from cysteine to phenylalanine, the CDR3 has 10 residues. Left in the record is the CDR3 DNA by itself, 30 bases read in frame from the first base. Via the germline V gene (reference sequence), CDR1 is MNHEY and CDR2 SMNVEV.